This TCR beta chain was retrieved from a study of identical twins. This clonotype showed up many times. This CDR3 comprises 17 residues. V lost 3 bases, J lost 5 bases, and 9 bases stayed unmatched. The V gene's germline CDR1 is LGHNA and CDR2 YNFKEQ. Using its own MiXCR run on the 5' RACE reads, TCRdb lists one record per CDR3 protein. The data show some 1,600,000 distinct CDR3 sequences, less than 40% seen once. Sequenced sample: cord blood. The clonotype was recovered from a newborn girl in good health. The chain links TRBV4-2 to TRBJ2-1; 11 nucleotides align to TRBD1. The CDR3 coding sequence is TGTGCCAGCAGCCATATTCCGGGACAGGGGGACGACAATGAGCAGTTCTTC. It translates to CASSHIPGQGDDNEQFF.